One and the same sample provided the 25 T cell receptor beta chains below, sequenced in a study of T-cell reconstitution after alpha-beta-depleted transplantation in children. Unique molecular identifiers were incorporated when the TCRbeta library was constructed. TCRdb re-derived calls from the PCR reads in MiXCR, one entry per CDR3 protein. Here the sample spans approximately 500,000 distinct CDR3 sequences, 20% to 30% being singletons. The sample consisted of PBMCs, taken before TCRalphabeta/CD19-depleted stem cell transplant. The source of these receptors is a boy younger than two with Wiskott-Aldrich syndrome, due to receive a stem cell transplant.

This clonotype was detected only a few times. This sequence joins TRBV20-1 and TRBJ1-2; 9 bases agree with TRBD1. Germline CDR1 reads DFQATT; CDR2 reads SNEGSKA (reference sequence). Trimming at V came to 4 bases and at J to 0 bases, leaving 0 bases not matched to a gene. This CDR3 has 13 residues. The CDR3 sequence is CSANRGPNYGYTF. In DNA form, the CDR3 reads TGCAGTGCTAACAGGGGGCCTAACTATGGCTACACCTTC.

This clonotype was recorded a few times. The V and J genes are TRBV7-9 and TRBJ2-3; 7 nucleotides match TRBD2. This CDR3 has 14 amino acids. Germline V lookup: CDR1 SEHNR, CDR2 FQNEAQ (reference sequence). The ends lost 3 bases at V and 5 bases at J; junction bases unmatched: 5. CDR3 in DNA: TGTGCCAGCAGCTTTTCGGCGGGAGTAGATACGCAGTATTTT. This sequence encodes CASSFSAGVDTQYF.

The chain is built from TRBV27 and TRBJ1-5; maybe TRBD1 (6 bases). There are 15 residues in the CDR3. CDR1 and CDR2 (germline): MNHEY, SMNVEV (reference sequence). Trimming took off 3 bases at V and 0 bases at J, with 9 bases between the two ends. The CDR3: CASSLRGYSNQPQHF. Written as DNA, the CDR3 is TGTGCCAGCAGTTTGAGGGGGTATAGCAATCAGCCCCAGCATTTT.

This clonotype has a count of ten or more. The V and J genes are TRBV10-1 and TRBJ2-3, with TRBD1 matching 10 bases. The germline V gene encodes CDR1 WNHNN and CDR2 SYGVQD (reference sequence). This CDR3 is built from 15 residues. V gave up 2 bases and J gave up 2 bases; unmatched junction bases: 1. This chain's CDR3 is CASSEGTGDTDTQYF. The CDR3 DNA reads as TGCGCCAGCAGTGAGGGGACAGGGGACACAGATACGCAGTATTTT.

The chain couples TRBV28 to TRBJ2-4; D is unclear. The CDR3 runs 12 residues. Germline CDR1 is MDHEN and CDR2 is SYDVKM. Trimming removed 5 bases from V and 10 bases from J, with 12 bases in between. The CDR3, as DNA: TGTGCCAGCAGTCTGCCCCGCCAAATTCAGTACTTC. Translation: CASSLPRQIQYF.

This clonotype occurred many times. This chain connects TRBV5-1 to TRBJ2-3; D may be TRBD1 (6 bases). The CDR3 sequence is 14 residues long. The ends were cut back, 4 bases at V and 5 bases at J, with 14 bases in the middle. Germline CDR1 SGHRS, CDR2 YFSETQ. The CDR3 DNA reads TGCGCCAGCAGCATACCGACAGGCAGAGATACGCAGTATTTT. As protein: CASSIPTGRDTQYF.

This clonotype was detected a few times. The chain has TRBV7-2 and TRBJ2-7; D remains ambiguous. Germline V gene data show CDR1 as SGHTA and CDR2 as FQGNSA. This CDR3 has 14 amino acids. V was trimmed by 0 bases and J by 7 bases, leaving 13 bases between them. CDR3 in amino acids: CASSLAPVGAEQYF. DNA of the CDR3: TGTGCCAGCAGCTTAGCCCCAGTCGGAGCAGAGCAGTACTTC.

A few counts support this clonotype. This chain connects TRBV5-1 to TRBJ1-2, with TRBD1 matching 12 bases. V shed 3 bases, J shed 2 bases, and the junction held 2 bases outside the gene matches. Germline assignment: CDR1 SGHRS and CDR2 YFSETQ. The CDR3 runs to 15 residues. Written as DNA, the CDR3 is TGCGCCAGCAGCTACGGGACAGGGGGCAACTATGGCTACACCTTC. Protein product: CASSYGTGGNYGYTF.

The rearrangement uses TRBV29-1 and TRBJ2-7; D is uncertain. V gave up 6 bases and J gave up 1 base, with 7 bases separating them. This CDR3 is built from 11 residues. The germline CDR1 and CDR2 sequences are SQVTM and ANQGSEA. CDR3 protein: CSVSTSYEQYF. For the CDR3, the DNA is TGCAGCGTATCTACTTCCTACGAGCAGTACTTC.

The V and J genes are TRBV29-1 and TRBJ2-1; D is possibly TRBD1 or TRBD2 (5 bases each). V lost 6 bases and J 9 bases, leaving 21 bases between the germline ends. CDR3 length: 14 amino acids. The germline V gene encodes CDR1 SQVTM and CDR2 ANQGSEA. The chain's CDR3 is CSVAQALSGGEQFF. The CDR3 DNA is TGCAGCGTCGCCCAGGCCTTGAGTGGGGGTGAGCAGTTCTTC.

V gene TRBV29-1 combines with J gene TRBJ2-5; no definite D call. This CDR3 spans 13 amino acids. V lost 2 bases and J 5 bases, leaving 12 bases between the germline ends. Germline values: CDR1 SQVTM, CDR2 ANQGSEA. The CDR3 DNA is TGCAGCGTTGAATGGCTATCGAAGGAGACCCAGTACTTC. It encodes CSVEWLSKETQYF.

The J gene is TRBJ1-1, the V gene TRBV29-1; TRBD1 matches 7 bases. V shed 7 bases, J shed 4 bases, and the junction held 9 bases outside the gene matches. Per the germline V gene, CDR1 is SQVTM and CDR2 is ANQGSEA. The CDR3 has 13 residues. CDR3 sequence (DNA): TGCAGCGCGAAAAGGGGGCAGGGCACTGAAGCTTTCTTT. This encodes CSAKRGQGTEAFF.

The CDR3 spells CASSVILSGVLYEQYF. CDR3 in DNA: TGTGCCAGCAGCGTGATCCTGAGCGGAGTTCTCTACGAGCAGTACTTC. V is TRBV11-2 and J is TRBJ2-7, with a weak D call TRBD2 (5 bases). The germline V gene encodes CDR1 SGHAT and CDR2 FQNNGV. The V gene lost 5 bases and the J gene lost 3 bases, with 20 bases spanning the gap. This CDR3 has 16 amino acids.

The V call is TRBV5-1, the J call TRBJ2-1; D is possibly TRBD1 or TRBD2 (8 bases each). The CDR3 consists of 17 residues. Germline CDR1 reads SGHRS; CDR2 reads YFSETQ. With 1 base removed from V and 5 bases from J, the gap between germline ends came to 19 bases. DNA for the CDR3: TGCGCCAGCAGCTTGTCGGGGGGGACAGGCTTGAACAATGAGCAGTTCTTC. Its translation: CASSLSGGTGLNNEQFF.

CDR3 protein: CSASPSGKDTQYF. The CDR3 coding sequence is TGCAGTGCTAGTCCTAGCGGGAAGGATACGCAGTATTTT. This chain uses TRBV20-1 with TRBJ2-3; TRBD2 matches 9 bases. This CDR3 region has 13 residues. Per the germline V gene, CDR1 is DFQATT and CDR2 is SNEGSKA (reference sequence). The junction had 4 bases not matched to a gene; V was cut back by 3 bases and J by 6 bases.

The chain employs TRBV11-1 and TRBJ2-5; TRBD2 agrees at 7 bases. Germline CDR1 reads SGHAT; CDR2 reads FQDESV (reference sequence). There are 14 residues in the CDR3. The trim removed 5 bases at V and 5 bases at J, leaving 8 bases unmatched. This chain's CDR3 is CASSLHGGSETQYF. CDR3 nucleotides: TGTGCCAGCAGCCTCCACGGCGGGAGTGAGACCCAGTACTTC.

This clonotype was recorded many times. The chain recombines TRBV4-1 with TRBJ2-2; 11 bases align to TRBD1. Germline V lookup: CDR1 MGHRA, CDR2 YSYEKL. V lost 5 bases, J lost 4 bases, and 9 bases stayed unmatched. The CDR3 consists of 17 residues. CDR3 residues: CASSSTPGQGGTGELFF. CDR3 bases: TGCGCCAGCAGCTCAACCCCGGGACAGGGGGGCACCGGGGAGCTGTTTTTT.

This clonotype was observed many times. The chain couples TRBV3-1 to TRBJ2-5; D gene unclear. The germline V gene encodes CDR1 LGHDT and CDR2 YNNKEL (reference sequence). The V and J ends lost 2 bases and 2 bases respectively, with 0 bases between them. There are 11 residues in the CDR3. In nucleotides, the CDR3 is TGTGCCAGCAGCCAACAAGAGACCCAGTACTTC. This sequence encodes CASSQQETQYF.

The CDR3 DNA sequence: TGTGCCAGTAGTGGCCCGACAGGGGCGAACACCGGGGAGCTGTTTTTT. Protein product: CASSGPTGANTGELFF. The chain uses TRBV19 and TRBJ2-2; 8 nucleotides line up with TRBD1. Germline loops: CDR1 LNHDA, CDR2 SQIVND (reference sequence). The CDR3 is 16 amino acids. V lost 5 bases and J lost 0; bases outside the gene matches: 5.

This clonotype was found a few times. This chain links TRBV20-1 with TRBJ1-5; D unresolved. The CDR3 totals 12 residues. CDR1 is DFQATT and CDR2 is SNEGSKA in the germline V gene (reference sequence). The V gene lost 2 bases and the J gene lost 11 bases, with 13 bases spanning the gap. The CDR3 here is CSARRGSSAQHF. CDR3 in DNA: TGCAGTGCTAGAAGAGGGTCCTCGGCCCAGCATTTT.

A few counts support this clonotype. The rearrangement links TRBV5-1 to TRBJ2-3; 13 bases align to TRBD2. Looked up from germline, CDR1 is SGHRS and CDR2 is YFSETQ. V lost 5 bases and J lost 6; bases outside the gene matches: 12. The CDR3 has 17 amino acids. CDR3 loop: CASSPPGLAGRLDTQYF. CDR3 sequence (DNA): TGCGCCAGCAGTCCCCCGGGACTAGCGGGACGTCTGGATACGCAGTATTTT.

This chain uses TRBV12-3 or TRBV12-4 with TRBJ1-3; tentatively, D is TRBD1 (5 bases). The CDR3 runs to 13 residues. Trimming took off 2 bases at V and 9 bases at J, with 11 bases between the two ends. The CDR3 DNA sequence: TGTGCCAGCAGTTTACGCAGGGCCTTCACCATATATTTT. Its translation is CASSLRRAFTIYF.

This clonotype has more than one count but fewer than ten. This chain connects TRBV4-1 to TRBJ1-1, with D hard to call. Germline CDR1 and CDR2: MGHRA and YSYEKL. V gave up 6 bases and J gave up 3 bases, with 11 bases separating them. The CDR3 is made up of 13 amino acids. The CDR3 bases are TGCGCCAGCAGTCGGTTCGGGGACACTGAAGCTTTCTTT. This gives the protein CASSRFGDTEAFF.

This clonotype was found a few times. CDR3 sequence (DNA): TGTGCCAGCAGCCCCTTGAGGGTCATTGGAGAGACCCAGTACTTC. Its translation: CASSPLRVIGETQYF. The rearrangement links TRBV12-3 or TRBV12-4 to TRBJ2-5; D perhaps matches TRBD2 (5 bases). There are 15 residues in the CDR3. V was pared by 6 bases and J by 4 bases, with 18 bases between.

This clonotype was counted only a few times. The chain carries TRBV9 and TRBJ2-6, with unresolved D. Trimming removed 6 bases at V and 2 bases at J, with 6 bases between. Germline assignment: CDR1 SGDLS and CDR2 YYNGEE. This CDR3 spans 13 amino acids. The CDR3 protein is CASTFPGANVLTF. CDR3 sequence (DNA): TGTGCCAGCACGTTCCCTGGGGCCAACGTCCTGACTTTC.